Listed below are T cell receptor beta chains from one sample, sequenced in a study of CD8+ T cells in alopecia areata. Libraries were prepared by immunoSEQ multiplex PCR; TCRdb keeps only in-frame clonotypes and omits some of them. The table shows over 85,000 clones, with under 45% occurring only once. The sample comprised CD4+ T cells sorted from blood. These TCRs come from a human donor with alopecia areata. CDR3s include the opening cysteine and the closing phenylalanine or tryptophan. D genes are given only for firm matches. A row's size may be missing; if present it is once, few, many or a size class.

v_gene: TRBV29-1
j_gene: TRBJ1-1
d_gene: -
abundance: few
CDR3aa: CSGRQADRNTEAFF
CDR3nt: TGCAGCGGGCGCCAGGCCGATCGAAACACTGAAGCTTTCTTT

v_gene: TRBV30
j_gene: TRBJ2-7
d_gene: -
abundance: -
CDR3aa: CACSSRYEQYF
CDR3nt: TGTGCCTGTTCAAGCCGCTACGAGCAGTACTTC

v_gene: TRBV29-1
j_gene: TRBJ2-1
d_gene: -
abundance: -
CDR3aa: CSVGDSSSGEQFF
CDR3nt: TGCAGCGTTGGCGATTCTAGTTCGGGCGAGCAGTTCTTC

v_gene: TRBV2
j_gene: TRBJ2-1
d_gene: -
abundance: -
CDR3aa: CASSQGLGGEQFF
CDR3nt: TGTGCCAGCAGTCAAGGCCTAGGGGGAGAGCAGTTCTTC

v_gene: TRBV11-2
j_gene: TRBJ2-5
d_gene: TRBD2
abundance: few
CDR3aa: CASSLLAGGETQYF
CDR3nt: TGTGCCAGCAGCTTACTAGCGGGGGGGGAGACCCAGTACTTC

v_gene: TRBV18
j_gene: TRBJ2-1
d_gene: -
abundance: -
CDR3aa: CASSSGEGGQFF
CDR3nt: TGTGCCAGCTCATCAGGAGAGGGTGGTCAGTTCTTC

v_gene: TRBV29-1
j_gene: TRBJ2-2
d_gene: -
abundance: few
CDR3aa: CSVGTAPGELFF
CDR3nt: TGCAGCGTGGGGACTGCCCCCGGGGAGCTGTTTTTT

v_gene: TRBV29-1
j_gene: TRBJ1-1
d_gene: -
abundance: -
CDR3aa: CSGQPGLNTEAFF
CDR3nt: TGCAGCGGGCAGCCCGGACTGAACACTGAAGCTTTCTTT

v_gene: TRBV18
j_gene: TRBJ2-3
d_gene: -
abundance: -
CDR3aa: CASSPPSAVDTQYF
CDR3nt: TGTGCCAGCTCACCACCGTCGGCTGTGGATACGCAGTATTTT

v_gene: TRBV29-1
j_gene: TRBJ2-7
d_gene: TRBD2
abundance: few
CDR3aa: CSVTLGLAGLDAYEQYF
CDR3nt: TGCAGCGTCACACTGGGACTAGCGGGACTTGACGCCTACGAGCAGTACTTC

v_gene: TRBV30
j_gene: TRBJ2-5
d_gene: TRBD2
abundance: few
CDR3aa: CAWSVQAGLQYF
CDR3nt: TGTGCCTGGAGTGTACAAGCGGGACTGCAGTACTTC

v_gene: TRBV29-1
j_gene: TRBJ1-2
d_gene: -
abundance: -
CDR3aa: CSVEEGGGYTF
CDR3nt: TGCAGCGTTGAAGAGGGCGGCGGCTACACCTTC

v_gene: TRBV5-1
j_gene: TRBJ2-3
d_gene: -
abundance: -
CDR3aa: CASSFRAGTSSSTDTQYF
CDR3nt: TGCGCCAGCAGCTTTAGGGCGGGGACCTCTTCTAGCACAGATACGCAGTATTTT

v_gene: TRBV29-1
j_gene: TRBJ2-1
d_gene: TRBD1
abundance: few
CDR3aa: CSVPGTGLDEQFF
CDR3nt: TGCAGCGTCCCCGGGACAGGGCTGGATGAGCAGTTCTTC

v_gene: TRBV4-1
j_gene: TRBJ2-1
d_gene: TRBD2
abundance: few
CDR3aa: CASSQGLASNEQFF
CDR3nt: TGCGCCAGCAGCCAAGGACTAGCCTCCAATGAGCAGTTCTTC

v_gene: TRBV5-6
j_gene: TRBJ1-1
d_gene: -
abundance: -
CDR3aa: CASTGGAAEAFF
CDR3nt: TGTGCCAGCACCGGGGGCGCGGCTGAAGCTTTCTTT

v_gene: TRBV29-1
j_gene: TRBJ1-1
d_gene: -
abundance: -
CDR3aa: CSVSAHSPTGNTEAFF
CDR3nt: TGCAGCGTGAGTGCCCACAGCCCGACAGGGAACACTGAAGCTTTCTTT

v_gene: TRBV28
j_gene: TRBJ2-5
d_gene: TRBD1
abundance: few
CDR3aa: CASSSGQGVGETQYF
CDR3nt: TGTGCCAGCAGTTCAGGACAGGGGGTCGGGGAGACCCAGTACTTC

v_gene: TRBV29-1
j_gene: TRBJ2-7
d_gene: TRBD2
abundance: -
CDR3aa: CSVELPSGLYEQYF
CDR3nt: TGCAGCGTTGAACTGCCTAGCGGACTCTACGAGCAGTACTTC

v_gene: TRBV29-1
j_gene: TRBJ1-1
d_gene: -
abundance: few
CDR3aa: CSVTTRQVGKAFF
CDR3nt: TGCAGCGTCACAACCAGACAGGTTGGAAAAGCTTTCTTT

v_gene: TRBV30
j_gene: TRBJ2-1
d_gene: -
abundance: -
CDR3aa: CAWSRPGEQFF
CDR3nt: TGTGCCTGGAGTCGGCCAGGCGAGCAGTTCTTC

v_gene: TRBV27
j_gene: TRBJ2-1
d_gene: -
abundance: -
CDR3aa: CASSPRMGGYNEQFF
CDR3nt: TGTGCCAGCAGTCCCAGGATGGGGGGCTACAATGAGCAGTTCTTC

v_gene: TRBV30
j_gene: TRBJ2-5
d_gene: -
abundance: few
CDR3aa: CAWSVPQGLETQYF
CDR3nt: TGTGCCTGGAGTGTACCACAGGGTCTGGAGACCCAGTACTTC

v_gene: TRBV29-1
j_gene: TRBJ2-2
d_gene: TRBD1
abundance: -
CDR3aa: CSVAQRQGRELFF
CDR3nt: TGCAGCGTTGCCCAGAGACAGGGTAGGGAGCTGTTTTTT

v_gene: TRBV11-2
j_gene: TRBJ2-1
d_gene: TRBD2
abundance: -
CDR3aa: CASSLDISAGGPGNEQFF
CDR3nt: TGTGCCAGCAGCTTAGATATATCAGCGGGAGGGCCCGGCAATGAGCAGTTCTTC

v_gene: TRBV18
j_gene: TRBJ2-1
d_gene: -
abundance: -
CDR3aa: CASSPSSYNEQFF
CDR3nt: TGTGCCAGCTCACCAAGCTCCTACAATGAGCAGTTCTTC

v_gene: TRBV29-1
j_gene: TRBJ2-3
d_gene: TRBD2
abundance: -
CDR3aa: CSVGTSGGAKDTQYF
CDR3nt: TGCAGCGTTGGGACTAGCGGGGGGGCAAAAGATACGCAGTATTTT

v_gene: TRBV28
j_gene: TRBJ2-1
d_gene: -
abundance: -
CDR3aa: CASSSSSGTLNEQFF
CDR3nt: TGTGCCAGCAGTTCCTCAAGCGGTACTTTGAATGAGCAGTTCTTC

v_gene: TRBV5-1
j_gene: TRBJ1-2
d_gene: -
abundance: -
CDR3aa: CASSLEGDSGGYTF
CDR3nt: TGCGCCAGCAGCTTGGAGGGAGACTCGGGTGGCTACACCTTC

v_gene: TRBV30
j_gene: TRBJ1-2
d_gene: TRBD1
abundance: -
CDR3aa: CAWSALVQGADGYTF
CDR3nt: TGTGCCTGGAGTGCCCTTGTACAGGGGGCCGATGGCTACACCTTC

v_gene: TRBV29-1
j_gene: TRBJ2-7
d_gene: -
abundance: -
CDR3aa: CSVAGEGSYEQYF
CDR3nt: TGCAGCGTTGCAGGGGAAGGGTCCTACGAGCAGTACTTC